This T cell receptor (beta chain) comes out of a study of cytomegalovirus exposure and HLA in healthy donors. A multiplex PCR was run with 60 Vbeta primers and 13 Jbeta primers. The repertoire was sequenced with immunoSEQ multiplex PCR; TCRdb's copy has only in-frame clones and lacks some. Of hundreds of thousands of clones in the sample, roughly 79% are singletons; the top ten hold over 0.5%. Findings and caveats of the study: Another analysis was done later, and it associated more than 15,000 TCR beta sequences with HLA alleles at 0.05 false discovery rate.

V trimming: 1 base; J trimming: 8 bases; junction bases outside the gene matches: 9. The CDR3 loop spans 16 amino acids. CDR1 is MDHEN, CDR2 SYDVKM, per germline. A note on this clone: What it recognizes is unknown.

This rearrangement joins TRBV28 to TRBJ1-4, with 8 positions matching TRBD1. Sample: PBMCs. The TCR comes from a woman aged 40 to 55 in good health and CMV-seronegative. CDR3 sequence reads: CASSLYGTGGREKLFF. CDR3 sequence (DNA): TGTGCCAGCAGTTTATATGGGACAGGTGGAAGGGAAAAACTGTTTTTT.